The 15 T cell receptor beta chains below all came from one sample that was sequenced in a study of T cell changes during pregnancy in multiple sclerosis. The assay was immunoSEQ multiplex PCR, and TCRdb's table has in-frame clones only and misses some. The repertoire holds about 79,000 clones, with just over 90% as singletons. The sequencing used CD4+ T cells from peripheral blood mononuclear cells, collected in the second trimester of pregnancy. Every receptor here comes from a female donor with multiple sclerosis, enrolled in a pregnancy study.

The V call is TRBV6-5, the J call TRBJ2-7; 8 positions agree with TRBD1. From germline, CDR1 is MNHEY and CDR2 SVGAGI. V was clipped by 2 bases and J by 7 bases; unmatched bases: 10. CDR3 size: 15 residues. In DNA, the CDR3 is TGTGCCAGCAGTTACAGCGGACAGGGCCGAGGGGAGCAGTACTTC. Amino acid sequence: CASSYSGQGRGEQYF.

The V call is TRBV9, the J call TRBJ2-2, with D possibly TRBD2 on 5 matching bases. The ends were cut back, 0 bases at V and 5 bases at J, with 11 bases in the middle. From germline, CDR1 is SGDLS and CDR2 YYNGEE. The CDR3 has 15 residues. The CDR3 nucleotides read TGTGCCAGCAGCGTAGGAGTAAGAGGGACCGGGGAGCTGTTTTTT. Translating it yields CASSVGVRGTGELFF.

The chain links TRBV7-3 to TRBJ1-6, with 10 bases identical to TRBD1. Germline V gives CDR1 SGHTA, CDR2 FQGTGA. The CDR3 contains 14 residues. The V and J ends lost 5 bases and 8 bases, in that order; junction bases with no gene match: 3. The CDR3 loop reads CASSMTGGDSPLHF. In DNA form, the CDR3 reads TGTGCCAGCAGCATGACAGGGGGCGATTCACCCCTCCACTTT.

The chain uses TRBV5-1 and TRBJ2-5, with 7 bases aligning to TRBD1. The length of the CDR3 is 16 residues. Germline V gene sequence: CDR1 SGHRS, CDR2 YFSETQ. V was clipped by 5 bases and J by 0 bases; unmatched bases: 10. This chain's CDR3 is CASRTTGQNYQETQYF. In DNA form, the CDR3 reads TGCGCCAGCAGAACAACGGGACAGAATTACCAAGAGACCCAGTACTTC.

The J gene is TRBJ2-3, the V gene TRBV18; 8 bases match TRBD1. V trimming: 2 bases; J trimming: 0 bases; junction bases outside the gene matches: 10. The length of the CDR3 is 18 residues. Germline V gene sequence: CDR1 KGHSH, CDR2 LQKENI. This CDR3 reads CASSPVPWQGASTDTQYF. CDR3 sequence (DNA): TGTGCCAGCTCACCAGTTCCCTGGCAGGGGGCCAGCACAGATACGCAGTATTTT.

This clone appeared once. The gene calls are TRBV6-1 and TRBJ1-2, with a possible D match to TRBD1 (6 bases). V lost 6 bases to trimming and J lost 1 base, with 12 bases between them. The CDR3 is 14 residues long. In germline, CDR1 is MNHNS, CDR2 SASEGT. CDR3 sequence: CASRVDSLNYGYTF. The DNA of the CDR3 is TGTGCCAGCAGGGTGGACAGTCTTAACTATGGCTACACCTTC.

The chain combines TRBV7-6 with TRBJ2-3, with no clear D. CDR1 is SGHVS and CDR2 is FNYEAQ in the germline V gene. This CDR3 has 13 amino acids. V lost 5 bases to trimming and J lost 6 bases, with 12 bases between them. The CDR3 sequence is CASSRSSRDTQYF. The CDR3 DNA reads as TGTGCCAGCAGCCGCTCTTCGAGGGATACGCAGTATTTT. The variable domain in full, completed from reference TRBV7-6 and TRBJ2-3, reads GAGVSQSPRYKVTKRGQDVALRCDPISGHVSLYWYRQALGQGPEFLTYFNYEAQQDKSGLPNDRFSAERPEGSISTLTIQRTEQRDSAMYRCASSRSSRDTQYFGPGTRLTVL.

This chain uses TRBV4-1 with TRBJ2-1, with TRBD2 identical over 8 bases. V was clipped by 0 bases and J by 8 bases; unmatched bases: 9. CDR3 length: 16 amino acids. Germline V gene lookup returns CDR1 MGHRA and CDR2 YSYEKL. Written as DNA, the CDR3 is TGCGCCAGCAGCCAAGATTGGAGCGGGAGAAGTGATGAGCAGTTCTTC. Protein: CASSQDWSGRSDEQFF.

The gene calls are TRBV6-5 and TRBJ1-6; weak D call: TRBD1 (6 bases). The CDR3 has 13 amino acids. From germline, CDR1 is MNHEY and CDR2 SVGAGI. V dropped 6 bases and J dropped 10 bases, with 13 bases sitting between them. The CDR3 sequence is CASRKQGWSPLHF. In DNA, the CDR3 is TGTGCCAGCAGAAAACAGGGTTGGTCACCCCTCCACTTT.

CDR3 DNA: TGTGCCATCAGGAGCGGGACACCTGAAGCTTTCTTT. Its protein is CAIRSGTPEAFF. V and J are TRBV10-3 and TRBJ1-1; D might be TRBD1 (6 bases). Germline V gives CDR1 ENHRY, CDR2 SYGVKD. Trimming left V 6 bases short and J 6 bases short, with 11 bases between. CDR3 size: 12 residues.

The chain uses TRBV28 and TRBJ1-1; 8 bases are shared with TRBD1. The length of the CDR3 is 15 residues. The ends lost 6 bases at V and 2 bases at J; junction bases unmatched: 8. Germline-derived CDR1 and CDR2 are MDHEN and SYDVKM. CDR3 sequence reads: CASSPRDRRNTEAFF. The CDR3 region has the DNA TGTGCCAGCAGCCCACGGGACAGGAGAAACACTGAAGCTTTCTTT.

V usage is TRBV29-1 and J usage is TRBJ1-3; possible D gene TRBD1, 6 bases. Germline V CDR1 and CDR2: SQVTM, ANQGSEA. The length of the CDR3 is 15 residues. Deletions cut 3 bases from V and 0 bases from J, with 12 bases between. The CDR3 DNA sequence: TGCAGCGTTGACCCGGTGGACAGCTCTGGAAACACCATATATTTT. Its translation is CSVDPVDSSGNTIYF.

The chain couples TRBV5-1 to TRBJ2-1; weak D call: TRBD1 (6 bases). Trimming stripped 2 bases from V and 7 bases from J, with 13 bases between. The CDR3 is made up of 14 amino acids. Looked up from germline, CDR1 is SGHRS and CDR2 is YFSETQ. As DNA, the CDR3 is TGCGCCAGCAGCTTTAGGGGGAGCGGAAATGAGCAGTTCTTC. Translating gives CASSFRGSGNEQFF.

The chain uses TRBV2 and TRBJ1-4; 7 nucleotides match TRBD1. The CDR3 extends over 15 amino acids. Trimming at V came to 6 bases and at J to 5 bases, leaving 9 bases not matched to a gene. Looked up from germline, CDR1 is SNHLY and CDR2 is FYNNEI. CDR3 bases: TGTGCCAGCAGGGGGGACAGTTTATTAAATGAAAAACTGTTTTTT. Protein product: CASRGDSLLNEKLFF.

The chain joins TRBV29-1 to TRBJ1-2; perhaps TRBD1 as D (5 bases). The CDR3 length is 13 residues. Germline V gene data show CDR1 as SQVTM and CDR2 as ANQGSEA. The V and J ends lost 4 bases and 2 bases respectively, with 11 bases between them. For the CDR3, the DNA is TGCAGCGTTGGGGGGGAGGGGAACTATGGCTACACCTTC. Amino acid sequence: CSVGGEGNYGYTF.